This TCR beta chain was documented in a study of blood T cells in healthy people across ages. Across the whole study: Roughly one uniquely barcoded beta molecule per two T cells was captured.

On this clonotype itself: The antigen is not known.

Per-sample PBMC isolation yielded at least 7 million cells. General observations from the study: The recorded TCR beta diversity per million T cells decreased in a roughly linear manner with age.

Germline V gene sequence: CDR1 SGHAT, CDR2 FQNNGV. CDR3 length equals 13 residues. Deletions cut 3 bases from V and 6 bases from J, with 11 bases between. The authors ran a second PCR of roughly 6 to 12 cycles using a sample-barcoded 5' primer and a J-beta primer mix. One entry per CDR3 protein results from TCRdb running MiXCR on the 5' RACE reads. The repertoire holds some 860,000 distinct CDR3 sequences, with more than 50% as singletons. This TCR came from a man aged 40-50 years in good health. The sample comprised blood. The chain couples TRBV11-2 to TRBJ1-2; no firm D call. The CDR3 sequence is CASSLIGSHGYTF. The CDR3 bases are TGTGCCAGCAGCTTGATAGGTTCTCATGGCTACACCTTC.